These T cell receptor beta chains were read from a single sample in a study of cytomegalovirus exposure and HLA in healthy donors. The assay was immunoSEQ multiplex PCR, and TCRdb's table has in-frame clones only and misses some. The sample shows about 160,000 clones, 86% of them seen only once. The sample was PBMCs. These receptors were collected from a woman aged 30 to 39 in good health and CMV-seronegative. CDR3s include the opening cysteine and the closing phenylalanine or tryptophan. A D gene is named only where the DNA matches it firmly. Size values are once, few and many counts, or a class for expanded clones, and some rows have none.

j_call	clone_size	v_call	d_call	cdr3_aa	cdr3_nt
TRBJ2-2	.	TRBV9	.	CASSVTGTNTGELFF	TGTGCCAGCAGCGTCACCGGGACAAACACCGGGGAGCTGTTTTTT
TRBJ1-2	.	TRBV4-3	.	CASSQDLQGDGGYTF	TGCGCCAGCAGCCAAGATCTACAAGGAGATGGTGGCTACACCTTC
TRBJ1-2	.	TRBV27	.	CASSLGTGGGPYYGYTF	TGTGCCAGCAGTTTAGGCACCGGGGGAGGGCCCTACTATGGCTACACCTTC
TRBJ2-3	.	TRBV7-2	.	CASSPATDTQYF	TGTGCCAGCAGCCCCGCGACAGATACGCAGTATTTT
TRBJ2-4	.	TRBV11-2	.	CASSSWIRQGVLPKNIQYF	TGTGCCAGCAGCTCATGGATCCGCCAGGGAGTGCTACCGAAAAACATTCAGTACTTC
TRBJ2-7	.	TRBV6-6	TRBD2	CASRSSGRSNYEQYF	TGTGCCAGCAGGAGTAGCGGGAGGAGCAACTACGAGCAGTACTTC
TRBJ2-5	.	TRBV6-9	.	CASSHRQSQETQYF	TGTGCCAGCAGTCATAGACAGTCCCAAGAGACCCAGTACTTC
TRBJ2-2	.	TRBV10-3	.	CAISESRLGDTGELFF	TGTGCCATCAGTGAGTCGAGGCTGGGGGACACCGGGGAGCTGTTTTTT
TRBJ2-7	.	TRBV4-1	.	CASSQDLSRSYEQYF	TGCGCCAGCAGCCAAGATCTGAGCAGGTCCTACGAGCAGTACTTC
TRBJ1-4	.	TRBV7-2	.	CASSSALPVVGEKLFF	TGTGCCAGCAGCTCTGCCCTACCTGTAGTGGGTGAAAAACTGTTTTTT
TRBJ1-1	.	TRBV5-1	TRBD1	CASSLTDRGGAFF	TGCGCCAGCAGCCTCACTGACAGGGGGGGAGCTTTCTTT
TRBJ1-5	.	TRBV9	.	CASSVGSNQPQHF	TGTGCCAGCAGCGTAGGTAGCAATCAGCCCCAGCATTTT
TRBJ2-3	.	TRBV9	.	CASSVSRDTQYF	TGTGCCAGCAGCGTGAGCCGAGATACGCAGTATTTT
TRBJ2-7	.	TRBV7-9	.	CASSRQAIDTYEQYF	TGTGCCAGCAGCAGGCAGGCCATAGATACCTACGAGCAGTACTTC
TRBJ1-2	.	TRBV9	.	CASSVGAPYGYTF	TGTGCCAGCAGCGTAGGCGCCCCTTATGGCTACACCTTC
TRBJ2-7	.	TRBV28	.	CASSLGAEQYF	TGTGCCAGCAGCCTCGGTGCGGAGCAGTACTTC
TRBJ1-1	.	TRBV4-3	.	CASSQGVEAFF	TGCGCCAGCAGCCAAGGGGTTGAAGCTTTCTTT
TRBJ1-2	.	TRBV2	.	CASSPGTTYKEGGGYTF	TGTGCCAGCAGCCCGGGGACAACCTACAAGGAGGGTGGTGGCTACACCTTC
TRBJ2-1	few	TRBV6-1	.	CASSEEGQWVDEQFF	TGTGCCAGCAGTGAAGAAGGACAGTGGGTTGATGAGCAGTTCTTC
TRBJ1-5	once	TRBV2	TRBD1	CASSESTGGQPQHF	TGTGCCAGCAGTGAATCGACAGGGGGTCAGCCCCAGCATTTT
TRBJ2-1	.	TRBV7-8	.	CASSHRQDNEQFF	TGTGCCAGCAGCCACAGACAGGACAATGAGCAGTTCTTC
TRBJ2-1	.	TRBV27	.	CASSLRRGDEQFF	TGTGCCAGCAGTTTAAGAAGGGGGGATGAGCAGTTCTTC
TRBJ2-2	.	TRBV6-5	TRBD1	CASRQGTNTGELFF	TGTGCCAGCAGACAGGGGACGAACACCGGGGAGCTGTTTTTT
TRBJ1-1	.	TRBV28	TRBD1	CASSLNRGARIEAFF	TGTGCCAGCAGTCTAAACAGGGGCGCACGGATAGAAGCTTTCTTT
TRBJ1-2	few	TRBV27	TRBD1	CASSAAGTGNGYTF	TGTGCCAGCAGTGCAGCCGGGACAGGGAATGGCTACACCTTC
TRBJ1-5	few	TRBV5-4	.	CASSLPGNNQPQHF	TGTGCCAGCAGCTTACCCGGGAATAATCAGCCCCAGCATTTT
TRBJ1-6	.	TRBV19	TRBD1	CASCPGQGIAPLHF	TGTGCCAGTTGTCCGGGACAGGGAATTGCACCCCTCCACTTT
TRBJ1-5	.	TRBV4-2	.	CASSRDPNSNQPQHF	TGTGCCAGCAGCCGCGACCCCAATAGCAATCAGCCCCAGCATTTT
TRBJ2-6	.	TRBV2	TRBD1	CASGTGGFSGANVLTF	TGTGCCAGCGGGACAGGGGGATTCTCTGGGGCCAACGTCCTGACTTTC
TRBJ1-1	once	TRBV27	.	CASSDPAQTEAFF	TGTGCCAGCAGTGACCCGGCGCAAACTGAAGCTTTCTTT
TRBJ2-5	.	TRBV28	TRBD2	CASSQLPKIPGLAGGSQETQYF	TGTGCCAGCAGTCAACTACCAAAAATCCCGGGACTAGCGGGAGGATCCCAAGAGACCCAGTACTTC
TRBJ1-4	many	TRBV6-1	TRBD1	CASSEVPGTANEKLFF	TGTGCCAGCAGTGAAGTTCCCGGGACAGCTAATGAAAAACTGTTTTTT
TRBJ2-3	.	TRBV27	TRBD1	CASRPIPGQGAEDTQYF	TGTGCCAGCAGGCCGATACCGGGACAGGGGGCGGAGGATACGCAGTATTTT
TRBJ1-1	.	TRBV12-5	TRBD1	CASGLASDRPDTEAFF	TGTGCTAGTGGTTTGGCCTCGGACAGGCCGGACACTGAAGCTTTCTTT
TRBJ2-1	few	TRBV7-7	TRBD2	CASSTGLAMGDNEQFF	TGTGCCAGCAGCACCGGACTAGCCATGGGGGACAATGAGCAGTTCTTC
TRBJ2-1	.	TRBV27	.	CASSLNPGATYNEQFF	TGTGCCAGCAGTCTAAACCCAGGCGCAACCTACAATGAGCAGTTCTTC
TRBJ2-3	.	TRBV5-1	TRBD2	CASSLAGGRTGTDTQYF	TGCGCCAGCAGCTTGGCGGGGGGGCGCACCGGCACAGATACGCAGTATTTT
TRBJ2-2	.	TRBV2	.	CASSGQGPTGELFF	TGTGCCAGCAGTGGCCAGGGGCCGACCGGGGAGCTGTTTTTT
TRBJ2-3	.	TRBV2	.	CASSDSSGGTDTQYF	TGTGCCAGCAGTGACTCGAGCGGTGGCACAGATACGCAGTATTTT
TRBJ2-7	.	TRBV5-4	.	CASSGLDYEQYF	TGTGCCAGCAGCGGGCTAGACTACGAGCAGTACTTC
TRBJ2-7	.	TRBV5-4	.	CASSLEAKGTYEQYF	TGTGCCAGCAGCTTGGAGGCTAAGGGGACCTACGAGCAGTACTTC
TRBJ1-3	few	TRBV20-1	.	CSAPSGNTIYF	TGCAGTGCCCCCTCTGGAAACACCATATATTTT
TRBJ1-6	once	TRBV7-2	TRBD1	CASSLRGTGVGSPLHF	TGTGCCAGCAGCTTGAGGGGGACAGGGGTAGGTTCACCCCTCCACTTT
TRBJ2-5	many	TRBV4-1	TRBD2	CASSQVYAGGRSETQYF	TGCGCCAGCAGCCAAGTCTACGCGGGAGGTCGTTCCGAGACCCAGTACTTC
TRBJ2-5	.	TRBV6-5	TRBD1	CASKPEGARQETQYF	TGTGCCAGCAAACCCGAGGGGGCCCGGCAAGAGACCCAGTACTTC
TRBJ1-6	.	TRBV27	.	CASGFTLNSPLHF	TGTGCCAGCGGTTTCACGCTTAATTCACCCCTCCACTTT
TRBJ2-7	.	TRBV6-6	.	CAGRTDSSYEQYF	TGTGCCGGCCGGACGGATAGCTCCTACGAGCAGTACTTC
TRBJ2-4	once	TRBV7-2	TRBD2	CASSLVGTSGGPKNIQYF	TGTGCCAGCAGCTTAGTCGGGACTAGCGGGGGGCCAAAAAACATTCAGTACTTC
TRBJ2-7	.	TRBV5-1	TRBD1	CASSPGTGGSTYEQYF	TGCGCCAGCAGCCCCGGGACAGGGGGCTCGACTTACGAGCAGTACTTC
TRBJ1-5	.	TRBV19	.	CATLVPGYSNQPQHF	TGTGCCACGCTAGTCCCCGGGTATAGCAATCAGCCCCAGCATTTT
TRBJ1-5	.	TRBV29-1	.	CSVEDGGGTYSNQPQHF	TGCAGCGTTGAAGACGGTGGGGGAACTTATAGCAATCAGCCCCAGCATTTT
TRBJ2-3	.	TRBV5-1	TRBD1	CASSVMVGQGADTQYF	TGCGCCAGCAGCGTGATGGTGGGACAGGGTGCAGATACGCAGTATTTT